The sample holds one count of the clone carrying this T cell receptor (beta chain). Unmatched junction bases numbered 10, after V lost 4 bases and J lost 7 bases. CDR1 DFQATT and CDR2 SNEGSKA come from the germline V gene (reference sequence). The CDR3 extends over 15 amino acids. After extraction with the RNeasy kit, about 0.5 to 1 ug of the RNA was reverse transcribed using random hexamers. From the immunoSEQ multiplex PCR reads, TCRdb called clonotypes with MiXCR, one entry per CDR3 protein. The profile shows 85,000 to 95,000 distinct CDR3 sequences, 85% to 95% of them singletons. This sample was included in a study of CD8 T cells in Susac syndrome.

The sequencing input was CD4+ T cells from PBMCs. This receptor was identified in a human donor with Susac syndrome. V gene TRBV20-1 combines with J gene TRBJ1-6, with 7 positions matching TRBD1. The CDR3 bases are TGCAGTGCTATCCCCGGCGGGACAGACAATTCACCCCTCCACTTT. This codes for CSAIPGGTDNSPLHF.